The next 9 T cell receptor beta chains were all read from a single sample in a study of cytomegalovirus exposure and HLA in healthy donors. PCR was performed using 60 Vbeta and 13 Jbeta primers. This table comes from immunoSEQ multiplex PCR, and its TCRdb copy is limited to in-frame clones, with some not included. The sample records roughly 110,000 clones, around 76% being singletons. The sequenced sample was PBMCs. The source of these receptors is a young man in good health and CMV-seropositive.

The V call is TRBV19, the J call TRBJ2-5; D possibly corresponds to TRBD2 (6 bases). The tail of the sequence fits TRBJ2-7 better, so the J call may be wrong. Germline CDR1 reads LNHDA; CDR2 reads SQIVND (reference sequence). The CDR3 is 14 residues long. CDR3 region: CASSIIGSSYEQYF. In nucleotides, the CDR3 is TGTGCCAGTAGTATCATCGGGAGCTCCTACGAGCAGTACTTC.

This sequence joins TRBV5-1 and TRBJ1-1, with 11 bases identical to TRBD1. Germline CDR1 and CDR2: SGHRS and YFSETQ. The V segment lost 4 bases and the J segment 6 bases; nucleotides outside the gene matches: 11. The CDR3 contains 16 residues. The CDR3 sequence is CASSHRGTGGRAEAFF. The CDR3 region has the DNA TGCGCCAGCAGCCATAGGGGGACAGGGGGACGGGCTGAAGCTTTCTTT. The full variable domain, in which reference TRBV5-1 and TRBJ1-1 provide the parts outside the CDR3, is KAGVTQTPRYLIKTRGQQVTLSCSPISGHRSVSWYQQTPGQGLQFLFEYFSETQRNKGNFPGRFSGRQFSNSRSEMNVSTLELGDSALYLCASSHRGTGGRAEAFFGQGTRLTVV.

The rearrangement joins TRBV5-6 to TRBJ2-5; 9 bases match TRBD1. This CDR3 is 16 amino acids long. CDR1 is SGHDT, CDR2 YYEEEE, per germline. V lost 0 bases to trimming and J lost 7 bases; unmatched junction nucleotides: 10. The CDR3 DNA follows: TGTGCCAGCAGCTTGGGTGACAGGGGGTACTGGGGGACCCAGTACTTC. As protein: CASSLGDRGYWGTQYF.

This clone is a singleton in its sample. J is TRBJ1-6 and V is TRBV6-5; no reliable D call. CDR3 length: 14 residues. Germline V gene data show CDR1 as MNHEY and CDR2 as SVGAGI. V dropped 2 bases and J dropped 9 bases, with 11 bases sitting between them. CDR3 coding DNA: TGTGCCAGCAGTTACGGAGGGATTAGTTCACCCCTCCACTTT. This encodes CASSYGGISSPLHF.

V is TRBV27 and J is TRBJ2-1; D perhaps matches TRBD2 (6 bases). The CDR3 consists of 15 residues. Trimming shortened V by 8 bases and J by 9 bases, and 23 bases separated the two germline ends. Germline V gene data show CDR1 as MNHEY and CDR2 as SMNVEV (reference sequence). The CDR3 reads CASRPASEVLSEQFF. CDR3 DNA sequence: TGTGCCAGCCGCCCAGCTAGCGAGGTTTTGAGTGAGCAGTTCTTC.

This sequence joins TRBV10-3 and TRBJ1-2; TRBD1 aligns across 7 bases. CDR1 and CDR2 (germline): ENHRY, SYGVKD. The CDR3 is 16 amino acids. Unmatched junction bases numbered 14, after V lost 3 bases and J lost 7 bases. The CDR3 sequence: CAISDLGARGFGGYTF. The CDR3 DNA follows: TGTGCCATCAGTGATTTGGGCGCCAGGGGGTTTGGTGGCTACACCTTC.

The chain joins TRBV2 to TRBJ1-6, with TRBD1 matching 8 bases. The CDR3 extends over 16 amino acids. Germline-derived CDR1 and CDR2 are SNHLY and FYNNEI. Trimming took 7 bases from V and 3 from J; bases not matched to a gene: 8. The CDR3 loop is CASTRGQGFYNSPLHF. CDR3 nucleotides: TGTGCCAGCACTCGAGGACAGGGATTCTATAATTCACCCCTCCACTTT.

The chain employs TRBV18 and TRBJ2-3; 11 bases fit TRBD2. Germline V gene lookup returns CDR1 KGHSH and CDR2 LQKENI. This CDR3 is built from 15 residues. J was trimmed by 4 bases and V by 3 bases; bases with no gene match: 3. Written as DNA, the CDR3 is TGTGCCAGCTCACCTCTAGCGGGGGGCGCAGATACGCAGTATTTT. Residues: CASSPLAGGADTQYF.

The chain joins TRBV7-8 to TRBJ1-2, with 9 bases lining up with TRBD1. After removal of 3 bases from V and 4 bases from J, the junction contained 6 bases not matched to a gene. Germline V CDR1 and CDR2: SGHVS, FQNEAQ. This CDR3 contains 15 residues. The chain's CDR3 is CASSFIRDRVYGYTF. The CDR3 DNA sequence: TGTGCCAGCAGCTTTATCCGGGACAGGGTCTATGGCTACACCTTC.